Reported below is one T cell receptor beta chain. Its antigen remains unidentified. This sample stems from a study of early T cells in non-severe SARS-CoV-2 infection. Whole-study context: Sequencing was performed on bulk RNA from unsorted whole blood, leaving chains unpaired.

Study-wide points: Missing private and CD4 specificities, VDJdb matching favored anti-spike CD8 responses.

This CDR3 region has 11 residues. Trimming shortened V by 7 bases and J by 5 bases, and 11 bases separated the two germline ends. Germline assignment: CDR1 SQVTM and CDR2 ANQGSEA. Researchers attached unique molecular identifiers to individual cDNA molecules. TCRdb reprocessed the 5' RACE reads with MiXCR, giving one entry per CDR3 protein. This sample has just over 95,000 distinct CDR3 sequences, with roughly 9.6% found just once. The TCR originated in an adult who was a healthcare worker with PCR-confirmed SARS-CoV-2 infection or an uninfected control (not recorded which). The V and J genes are TRBV29-1 and TRBJ1-1; no firm D call. The sample in question was whole blood, obtained at baseline. The CDR3 DNA follows: TGCAGCGCTGGGCAAAATACTGAAGCTTTCTTT. Its translation: CSAGQNTEAFF.